This T cell receptor (beta chain) was profiled in a study of blood T cell repertoires in COVID-19. About the study: Collection of acute and convalescent COVID-19 samples took place in the United States, Italy and Spain.

Clones were read by immunoSEQ multiplex PCR, and TCRdb kept only the in-frame ones, dropping some. There are almost 95,000 clones in the sample; around three quarters occur only once, and around 23% lies in the top ten. V dropped 2 bases and J dropped 5 bases, with 15 bases sitting between them. The CDR3 totals 15 residues. Germline assignment: CDR1 KGHSH and CDR2 LQKENI. Sequenced input: peripheral blood. The source is a woman aged 55-69 years in a cohort sampled during active or convalescent COVID-19. V usage is TRBV18 and J usage is TRBJ2-5, with D perhaps TRBD2 (6 bases). The CDR3 sequence is CASSPISGEVETQYF. The CDR3 bases are TGTGCCAGCTCACCAATTAGCGGCGAAGTGGAGACCCAGTACTTC.